The 31 T cell receptor beta chains given below trace back to one sample, sequenced in a study of regulatory T cells in long-lasting Graves disease. Relying on iRepertoire HTBI primers and Arm-PCR of CDR3 regions, the team built TCR beta libraries. TCRdb re-analysed the multiplex PCR reads in MiXCR, keeping a single row per CDR3 protein. The table has around 450,000 distinct CDR3 sequences, about 15% seen once. Time point indicated: newly diagnosed GD, antithyroid drugs for less than 3 months. The TCR library was made from RNA extracted from PBMCs. These data were also reused for a study on T cells in Graves' hyperthyroidism and ophthalmopathy.

Sequences were derived from peripheral blood mononuclear cells (PBMCs), sampled at new diagnosis, from a patient treated with antithyroid drugs. The source is a woman aged 25 to 39 with Graves disease.

The chain is built from TRBV11-3 and TRBJ1-6; tentatively, D is TRBD1 (5 bases). The germline V gene encodes CDR1 SGHNT and CDR2 YENEEA. Trimming removed 1 base at V and 7 bases at J, with 14 bases between. The length of the CDR3 is 16 residues. For the CDR3, the DNA is TGTGCCAGCAGCTTAGTTCCAGGGTCGGGGAATTCACCCCTCCACTTT. Encoded protein: CASSLVPGSGNSPLHF.

The chain recombines TRBV19 with TRBJ2-4; D may be TRBD1 or TRBD2 (5 bases each). With 5 bases removed from V and 0 bases from J, the gap between germline ends came to 17 bases. This CDR3 is built from 17 residues. The V gene's germline CDR1 is LNHDA and CDR2 SQIVND (reference sequence). CDR3 sequence: CASSPLGDGVAKNIQYF. The DNA of the CDR3 is TGTGCCAGTAGTCCCTTGGGGGATGGGGTAGCCAAAAACATTCAGTACTTC.

V gene TRBV20-1 combines with J gene TRBJ2-3; 14 bases are a match to TRBD2. This CDR3 comprises 17 residues. V was pared by 3 bases and J by 0 bases, with 5 bases of the junction left unmatched. Germline V gene data show CDR1 as DFQATT and CDR2 as SNEGSKA (reference sequence). The CDR3 protein is CSARGGTSGSSTDTQYF. The CDR3 DNA reads TGCAGTGCTAGGGGCGGGACTAGCGGGAGTAGCACAGATACGCAGTATTTT.

For this clonotype: A much larger clone lies a single base off, so this may be a read error. This chain links TRBV10-3 with TRBJ2-7, with a tentative D call TRBD1 (6 bases). Germline values: CDR1 ENHRY, CDR2 SYGVKD. The CDR3 contains 14 residues. V lost 4 bases to trimming and J lost 1 base, with 11 bases between them. The CDR3 DNA follows: TGTGCCATCAGTGCGGGACAAAGATCCTACGAGCAGTACTTC. Its protein product is CAISAGQRSYEQYF.

The rearrangement joins TRBV10-3 to TRBJ2-2; a possible D gene is TRBD1 (5 bases). V lost 7 bases and J 1 base, leaving 13 bases between the germline ends. The CDR3 runs to 15 residues. Per the germline V gene, CDR1 is ENHRY and CDR2 is SYGVKD. The CDR3, as DNA: TGTGCCATCACCATGGGTAGGGGGAACACCGGGGAGCTGTTTTTT. It specifies CAITMGRGNTGELFF.

This clonotype has more than one count but fewer than ten. The gene calls are TRBV29-1 and TRBJ1-3; D is unresolved. The ends were cut back, 1 base at V and 4 bases at J, with 5 bases in the middle. Germline V gene data show CDR1 as SQVTM and CDR2 as ANQGSEA. The CDR3 has 12 amino acids. This chain's CDR3 is CSVEGAGNTIYF. For the CDR3, the DNA is TGCAGCGTTGAAGGGGCCGGAAACACCATATATTTT. Full variable domain (outside the CDR3, taken from reference TRBV29-1 and TRBJ1-3): SAVISQKPSRDICQRGTSLTIQCQVDSQVTMMFWYRQQPGQSLTLIATANQGSEATYESGFVIDKFPISRPNLTFSTLTVSNMSPEDSSIYLCSVEGAGNTIYFGEGSWLTVV.

This clonotype was seen ten or more times. The rearrangement joins TRBV7-8 to TRBJ1-1; TRBD1 aligns across 8 bases. Germline trimming cut 5 bases from V and 4 bases from J; bases unmatched to any gene: 12. The CDR3 runs to 16 residues. Per the germline V gene, CDR1 is SGHVS and CDR2 is FQNEAQ. As DNA, the CDR3 is TGTGCCAGCAGCCCTCCACGGACAGGGCGGAGCACTGAAGCTTTCTTT. It translates to CASSPPRTGRSTEAFF.

This clonotype was detected ten times or more. This sequence joins TRBV3-1 and TRBJ2-1; the D gene could be TRBD1 or TRBD2 (5 bases each). V lost 3 bases and J 3 bases, leaving 12 bases between the germline ends. From germline, CDR1 is LGHDT and CDR2 YNNKEL (reference sequence). The CDR3 consists of 15 residues. The CDR3 spells CASSQRGRIYNEQFF. Here the CDR3 DNA reads TGTGCCAGCAGCCAGAGGGGACGGATCTACAATGAGCAGTTCTTC.

With respect to this clonotype: A much larger clone differs by one base, so this may be a read error. The genes are TRBV4-1 and TRBJ2-3; tentative D call: TRBD1 (6 bases). Looked up from germline, CDR1 is MGHRA and CDR2 is YSYEKL. V lost 2 bases and J 0 bases, leaving 9 bases between the germline ends. CDR3 length: 15 amino acids. For the CDR3, the DNA is TGCGCCAGCAGCCAACCGACAGGAAGCACAGATACGCAGTATTTT. Its protein product is CASSQPTGSTDTQYF.

A remark on this clonotype: This may be a read error, as it is one base from a much larger clone. This chain uses TRBV19 with TRBJ2-1; D is perhaps TRBD1 or TRBD2 (5 bases each). CDR1 and CDR2 (germline): LNHDA, SQIVND (reference sequence). Trimming left V 3 bases short and J 10 bases short, with 16 bases between. The CDR3 extends over 14 amino acids. CDR3 in amino acids: CASSMRDGVYEQFF. CDR3 coding DNA: TGTGCCAGTAGTATGAGGGACGGGGTCTACGAGCAGTTCTTC.

The chain has TRBV4-2 and TRBJ1-1; 8 nucleotides align to TRBD1. The germline gives CDR1 LGHNA, CDR2 YNFKEQ. Unmatched junction bases numbered 5, after V lost 0 bases and J lost 5 bases. The CDR3 is 15 amino acids. In DNA, the CDR3 is TGTGCCAGCAGCCAAGACCAGGGGGCTGCGACTGAAGCTTTCTTT. Translated, it gives CASSQDQGAATEAFF.

This clonotype appeared a few times. This chain's CDR3 is CASSLSRRGNTEAFF. The CDR3 nucleotides read TGTGCCAGCAGCTTGTCCCGACGGGGGAACACTGAAGCTTTCTTT. The V and J genes are TRBV5-6 and TRBJ1-1; no definite D call. The CDR3 covers 15 residues. Looked up from germline, CDR1 is SGHDT and CDR2 is YYEEEE. Trimming stripped 1 base from V and 1 base from J, with 11 bases between.

This clonotype has more than one count but fewer than ten. The chain joins TRBV20-1 to TRBJ2-3, with D perhaps matching TRBD2 (5 bases). Germline CDR1 reads DFQATT; CDR2 reads SNEGSKA (reference sequence). The V end lost 2 bases, the J end lost 0 bases, and 6 bases lay between the germline ends. The CDR3 loop spans 13 amino acids. The chain's CDR3 is CSARWTSTDTQYF. CDR3 in DNA: TGCAGTGCTAGATGGACTAGCACAGATACGCAGTATTTT.

This clonotype occurred many times. The gene calls are TRBV20-1 and TRBJ2-1; 14 positions agree with TRBD2. The length of the CDR3 is 14 residues. CDR1 and CDR2 (germline): DFQATT, SNEGSKA (reference sequence). V lost 6 bases to trimming and J lost 6 bases; unmatched junction nucleotides: 4. CDR3: CSASGLAGVNEQFF. The DNA for the CDR3 is TGCAGTGCCTCGGGACTAGCGGGGGTCAATGAGCAGTTCTTC.

The genes are TRBV6-2 or TRBV6-3 and TRBJ2-7, with TRBD2 matching over 7 bases. Trimming cost V 1 base and J 7 bases; bases outside gene matches: 16. This CDR3 comprises 17 residues. CDR1 is MNHEY, CDR2 SVGEGT, per germline. CDR3 amino acids: CASSYFATSQHPREQYF. The CDR3 bases are TGTGCCAGCAGTTACTTTGCGACTAGCCAACATCCTAGGGAGCAGTACTTC.

The rearrangement uses TRBV5-1 and TRBJ2-7, with TRBD2 matching 7 bases. J was trimmed by 1 base and V by 3 bases; bases with no gene match: 7. The CDR3 has 15 amino acids. Per germline, CDR1 SGHRS and CDR2 YFSETQ. CDR3 nucleotide sequence: TGCGCCAGCAGCTCCTTAGGGCGGGAGTCCTACGAGCAGTACTTC. It is translated as CASSSLGRESYEQYF.

For this clonotype: Since a much larger clone is just one base distant, this may be a read error. This chain uses TRBV27 with TRBJ2-1; 10 bases are shared with TRBD2. Germline V gene lookup returns CDR1 MNHEY and CDR2 SMNVEV (reference sequence). The CDR3 length is 15 residues. CDR3 bases: TGTGCCACCAGTGATGTCGGGACTAGCGTCAATGAGCAGTTCTTC. Translated, it gives CATSDVGTSVNEQFF.

This clonotype was seen repeatedly, ten times or more. The rearrangement joins TRBV5-1 to TRBJ1-2; TRBD1 agrees at 7 bases. The CDR3 has 14 amino acids. The junction had 8 bases not matched to a gene; V was cut back by 5 bases and J by 4 bases. The germline CDR1 and CDR2 sequences are SGHRS and YFSETQ. CDR3 loop: CASRRDSPSYGYTF. The DNA for the CDR3 is TGCGCCAGCAGAAGGGACAGCCCGAGCTATGGCTACACCTTC.

The V call is TRBV5-8, the J call TRBJ2-2; 12 nucleotides align to TRBD2. The CDR3 runs to 17 residues. Germline values: CDR1 SGHTS, CDR2 YDEGEE. V was clipped by 4 bases and J by 5 bases; unmatched bases: 9. The CDR3 loop is CASSPARGTSGTGELFF. Written as DNA, the CDR3 is TGTGCCAGCAGCCCGGCCAGGGGGACTAGCGGGACCGGGGAGCTGTTTTTT.

On this clonotype: This sequence may be a read error, since a much larger clone differs from it by one base. This chain uses TRBV11-2 with TRBJ1-1, with D unclear. CDR1 and CDR2 from the germline V gene are SGHAT and FQNNGV. The CDR3 spans 14 residues. The CDR3 here is CASSSYRAIPRALF. For the CDR3, the DNA is TGTGCCAGCAGCTCCTACCGGGCTATACCGCGGGCTCTCTTT.

As to this clonotype: A far larger clone is only one base removed, so a read error is likely. The chain combines TRBV24-1 with TRBJ2-7; 7 bases fit TRBD1. The V and J ends lost 11 bases and 0 bases, in that order; junction bases with no gene match: 12. Germline CDR1 reads KGHDR; CDR2 reads SFDVKD. The CDR3 runs 15 residues. The CDR3 region is CASGPGTVSSYEQYF. CDR3 DNA: TGTGCCAGCGGCCCCGGGACAGTGAGCTCCTACGAGCAGTACTTC.

This clonotype was detected a few times. Here the CDR3 reads CASSQVWQGDNYGYTF. CDR3 nucleotide sequence: TGCGCCAGCAGCCAAGTATGGCAGGGGGATAACTATGGCTACACCTTC. The chain carries TRBV4-1 and TRBJ1-2; 7 nucleotides match TRBD1. After removal of 1 base from V and 1 base from J, the junction contained 6 bases not matched to a gene. Per the germline V gene, CDR1 is MGHRA and CDR2 is YSYEKL. The CDR3 is 16 residues long.

This clonotype appeared many times. The chain links TRBV2 to TRBJ2-3; D is possibly TRBD2 (5 bases). The V end was cut by 7 bases, the J end by 0 bases, with 8 bases between. The length of the CDR3 is 13 residues. The germline V gene encodes CDR1 SNHLY and CDR2 FYNNEI. This CDR3 reads CASTRVSTDTQYF. CDR3 DNA sequence: TGTGCCAGCACGAGGGTCAGCACAGATACGCAGTATTTT.

V usage is TRBV6-2 or TRBV6-3 and J usage is TRBJ2-4; D is undetermined. The V gene's germline CDR1 is MNHEY and CDR2 SVGEGT. V was pared by 0 bases and J by 0 bases, with 9 bases between. The length of the CDR3 is 16 residues. The CDR3 DNA sequence: TGTGCCAGCAGTTACTCGAACTTACTAGCCAAAAACATTCAGTACTTC. It is translated as CASSYSNLLAKNIQYF.

A few counts support this clonotype. The chain has TRBV29-1 and TRBJ2-3; D uncertain. The CDR3 runs to 14 residues. Germline lookup yields CDR1 SQVTM and CDR2 ANQGSEA. The germline V and J ends were trimmed by 6 bases and 0 bases, with 13 bases remaining between them. CDR3 region: CSVRAKVSTDTQYF. CDR3 nucleotides: TGCAGCGTAAGGGCCAAAGTAAGCACAGATACGCAGTATTTT.

This clonotype was counted many times. The CDR3 region is CASSLSGVNGETQYF. Here the CDR3 DNA reads TGTGCCAGCAGTCTATCCGGAGTGAATGGAGAGACCCAGTACTTC. V usage is TRBV11-2 and J usage is TRBJ2-5; D gene unclear. V was shortened by 6 bases and J by 4 bases, with 18 bases between the two germline ends. The length of the CDR3 is 15 residues. Germline V gene lookup returns CDR1 SGHAT and CDR2 FQNNGV.

In this sample, this clonotype turned up many times. The gene calls are TRBV15 and TRBJ2-7, with no clear D. The CDR3 consists of 13 residues. Germline loops: CDR1 LNHNV, CDR2 YYDKDF (reference sequence). V shed 4 bases and J shed 3 bases, with 10 bases lying between them. The DNA for the CDR3 is TGTGCCACCAGCATTGCCATCGACTACGAGCAGTACTTC. Protein: CATSIAIDYEQYF.

J is TRBJ2-7 and V is TRBV29-1, with D unclear. V dropped 0 bases and J dropped 0 bases, with 6 bases sitting between them. Germline V gives CDR1 SQVTM, CDR2 ANQGSEA. The CDR3 length is 13 residues. The CDR3 loop reads CSVEDNPSYEQYF. The CDR3 nucleotides read TGCAGCGTTGAAGATAATCCCTCCTACGAGCAGTACTTC.

This clonotype was seen at least ten times. The V gene is TRBV2, the J gene TRBJ2-5, with 9 bases that match TRBD2. The V and J ends lost 6 bases and 0 bases, in that order; junction bases with no gene match: 2. Germline V lookup: CDR1 SNHLY, CDR2 FYNNEI. This CDR3 has 14 amino acids. CDR3 nucleotides: TGTGCCAGCAGGGGACTAGCAGACCAAGAGACCCAGTACTTC. It codes for CASRGLADQETQYF. The full variable domain, in which reference TRBV2 and TRBJ2-5 provide the parts outside the CDR3, is EPEVTQTPSHQVTQMGQEVILRCVPISNHLYFYWYRQILGQKVEFLVSFYNNEISEKSEIFDDQFSVERPDGSNFTLKIRSTKLEDSAMYFCASRGLADQETQYFGPGTRLLVL.

This chain uses TRBV5-1 with TRBJ1-2; D gene unclear. Trimming cost V 9 bases and J 3 bases, with 15 bases left between them. The CDR3 is 13 amino acids. Germline CDR1 SGHRS, CDR2 YFSETQ. The CDR3 DNA reads as TGCGCCAATCTTGAGGCAGCAGACTATGGCTACACCTTC. This codes for CANLEAADYGYTF.

In regard to this clonotype: Germline and junction disagree at one end, which may indicate a read error. This chain joins TRBV19 and TRBJ2-3; the D is unclear. CDR1 LNHDA and CDR2 SQIVND come from the germline V gene (reference sequence). The CDR3 totals 16 residues. The CDR3 nucleotides read TGTGCCAGTAGTATAGCTCGTCCTCCACGCACTGATACGCAGTATTTT. This gives the protein CASSIARPPRTDTQYF. Full variable domain (rest looked up from reference TRBV19 and TRBJ2-3): DGGITQSPKYLFRKEGQNVTLSCEQNLNHDAMYWYRQDPGQGLRLIYYSQIVNDFQKGDIAEGYSVSREKKESFPLTVTSAQKNPTAFYLCASSIARPPRTDTQYFGPGTRLTVL.